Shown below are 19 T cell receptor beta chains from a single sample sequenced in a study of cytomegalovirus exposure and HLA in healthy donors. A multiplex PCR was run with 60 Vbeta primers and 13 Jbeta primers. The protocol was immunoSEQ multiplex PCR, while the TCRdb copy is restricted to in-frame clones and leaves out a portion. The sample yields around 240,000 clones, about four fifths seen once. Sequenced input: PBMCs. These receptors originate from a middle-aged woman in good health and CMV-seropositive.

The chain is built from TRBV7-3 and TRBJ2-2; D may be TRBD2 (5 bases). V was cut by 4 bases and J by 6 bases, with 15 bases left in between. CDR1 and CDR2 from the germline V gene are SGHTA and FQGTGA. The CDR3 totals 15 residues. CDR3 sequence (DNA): TGTGCCAGCAGCTCCGCGGGCGTAGGATCCGGGGAGCTGTTTTTT. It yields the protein CASSSAGVGSGELFF.

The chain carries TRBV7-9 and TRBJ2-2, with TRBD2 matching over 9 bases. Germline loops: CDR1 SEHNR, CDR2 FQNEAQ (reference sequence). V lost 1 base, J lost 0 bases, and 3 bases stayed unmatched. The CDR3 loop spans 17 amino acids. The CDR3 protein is CASSLGPSGTNTGELFF. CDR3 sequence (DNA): TGTGCCAGCAGCTTAGGCCCTAGCGGGACGAACACCGGGGAGCTGTTTTTT. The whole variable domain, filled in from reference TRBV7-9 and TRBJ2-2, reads DTGVSQNPRHKITKRGQNVTFRCDPISEHNRLYWYRQTLGQGPEFLTYFQNEAQLEKSRLLSDRFSAERPKGSFSTLEIQRTEQGDSAMYLCASSLGPSGTNTGELFFGEGSRLTVL.

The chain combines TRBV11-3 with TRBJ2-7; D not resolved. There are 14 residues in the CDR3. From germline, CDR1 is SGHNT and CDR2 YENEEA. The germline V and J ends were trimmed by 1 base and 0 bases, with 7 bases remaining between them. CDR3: CASSLVASSYEQYF. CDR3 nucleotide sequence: TGTGCCAGCAGCTTAGTCGCCAGCTCCTACGAGCAGTACTTC.

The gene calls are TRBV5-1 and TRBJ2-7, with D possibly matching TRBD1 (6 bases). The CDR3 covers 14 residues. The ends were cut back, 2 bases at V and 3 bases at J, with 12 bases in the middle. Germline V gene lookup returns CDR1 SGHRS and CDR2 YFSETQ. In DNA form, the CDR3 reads TGCGCCAGCAGCTTAGAACAGGGTTACTACGAGCAGTACTTC. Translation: CASSLEQGYYEQYF.

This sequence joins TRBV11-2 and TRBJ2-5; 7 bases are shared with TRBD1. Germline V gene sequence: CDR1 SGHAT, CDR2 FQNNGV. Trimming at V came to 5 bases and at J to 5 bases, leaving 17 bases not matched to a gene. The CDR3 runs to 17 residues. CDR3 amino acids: CASSHHRGSMLLETQYF. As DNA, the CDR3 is TGTGCCAGCAGCCATCACAGGGGTTCGATGTTGCTGGAGACCCAGTACTTC.

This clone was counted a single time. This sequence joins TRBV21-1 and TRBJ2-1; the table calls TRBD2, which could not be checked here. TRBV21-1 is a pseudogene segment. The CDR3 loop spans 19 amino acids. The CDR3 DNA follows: TGTGCCAGCAGCGGGAGTAGAGAACTGTCAGGGAGGTCCTACAATGAGCAGTTCTTC. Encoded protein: CASSGSRELSGRSYNEQFF.

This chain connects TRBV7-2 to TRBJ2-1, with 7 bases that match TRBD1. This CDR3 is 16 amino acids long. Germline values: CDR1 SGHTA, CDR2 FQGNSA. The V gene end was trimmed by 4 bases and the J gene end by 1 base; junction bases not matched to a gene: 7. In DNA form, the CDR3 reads TGTGCCAGCAGCTGGATCGGACAGGCATCCTACAATGAGCAGTTCTTC. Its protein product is CASSWIGQASYNEQFF.

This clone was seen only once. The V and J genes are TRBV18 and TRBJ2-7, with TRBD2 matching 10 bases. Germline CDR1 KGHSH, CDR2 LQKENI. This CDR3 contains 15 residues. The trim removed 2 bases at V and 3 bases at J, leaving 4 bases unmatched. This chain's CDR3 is CASSPYLAGDYEQYF. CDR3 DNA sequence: TGTGCCAGCTCACCATACCTAGCGGGGGACTACGAGCAGTACTTC.

In DNA, the CDR3 is TGTGCCAGCAGTACTGGACGGGGTTGGACCGGGGAGCTGTTTTTT. This gives the protein CASSTGRGWTGELFF. The chain couples TRBV13 to TRBJ2-2; D is possibly TRBD2 (5 bases). The germline V gene encodes CDR1 PRHDT and CDR2 FYEKMQ (reference sequence). Between the trimmed V and J ends, which lost 6 bases and 5 bases, there was a span of 16 bases. The CDR3 totals 15 residues. Full variable domain (outside the CDR3, taken from reference TRBV13 and TRBJ2-2): AAGVIQSPRHLIKEKRETATLKCYPIPRHDTVYWYQQGPGQDPQFLISFYEKMQSDKGSIPDRFSAQQFSDYHSELNMSSLELGDSALYFCASSTGRGWTGELFFGEGSRLTVL.

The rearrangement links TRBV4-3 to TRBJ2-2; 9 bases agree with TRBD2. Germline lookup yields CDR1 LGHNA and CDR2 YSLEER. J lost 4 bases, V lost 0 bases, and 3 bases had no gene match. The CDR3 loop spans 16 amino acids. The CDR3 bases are TGCGCCAGCAGCCAAGATAGTAGCGGGGGCACCGGGGAGCTGTTTTTT. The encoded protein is CASSQDSSGGTGELFF.

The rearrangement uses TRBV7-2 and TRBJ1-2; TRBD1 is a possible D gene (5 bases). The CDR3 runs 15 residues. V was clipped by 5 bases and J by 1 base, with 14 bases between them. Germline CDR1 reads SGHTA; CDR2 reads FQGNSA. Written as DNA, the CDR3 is TGTGCCAGCAGCCCGAGCGGGACGGTTAACTATGGCTACACCTTC. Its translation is CASSPSGTVNYGYTF.

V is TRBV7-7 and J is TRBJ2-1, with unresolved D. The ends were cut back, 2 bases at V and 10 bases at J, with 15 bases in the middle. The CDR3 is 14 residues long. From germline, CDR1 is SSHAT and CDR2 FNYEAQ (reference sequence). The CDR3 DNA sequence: TGTGCCAGCAGCTTAATGGTGAGAGTTTGCGAGCAGTTCTTC. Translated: CASSLMVRVCEQFF.

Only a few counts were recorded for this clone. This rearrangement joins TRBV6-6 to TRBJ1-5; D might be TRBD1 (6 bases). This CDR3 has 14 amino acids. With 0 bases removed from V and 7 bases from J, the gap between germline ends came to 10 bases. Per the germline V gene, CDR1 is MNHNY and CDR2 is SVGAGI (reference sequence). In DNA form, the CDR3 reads TGTGCCAGCAGTTACTCAGGGGGGGACCAGCCCCAGCATTTT. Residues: CASSYSGGDQPQHF.

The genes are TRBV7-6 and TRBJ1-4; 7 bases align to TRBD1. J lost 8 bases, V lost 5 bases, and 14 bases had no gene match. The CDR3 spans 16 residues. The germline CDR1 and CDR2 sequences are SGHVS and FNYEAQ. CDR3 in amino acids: CASSPSGTEEGEKLFF. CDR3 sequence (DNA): TGTGCCAGCAGCCCCTCTGGGACAGAAGAAGGGGAAAAACTGTTTTTT. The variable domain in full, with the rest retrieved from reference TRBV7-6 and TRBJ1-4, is GAGVSQSPRYKVTKRGQDVALRCDPISGHVSLYWYRQALGQGPEFLTYFNYEAQQDKSGLPNDRFSAERPEGSISTLTIQRTEQRDSAMYRCASSPSGTEEGEKLFFGSGTQLSVL.

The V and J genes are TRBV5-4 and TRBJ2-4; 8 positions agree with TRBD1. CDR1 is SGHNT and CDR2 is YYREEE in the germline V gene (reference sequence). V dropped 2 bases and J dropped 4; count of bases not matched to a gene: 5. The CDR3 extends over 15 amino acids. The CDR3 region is CASSFRGQAKNIQYF. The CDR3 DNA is TGTGCCAGCAGCTTCCGGGGACAGGCAAAAAACATTCAGTACTTC.

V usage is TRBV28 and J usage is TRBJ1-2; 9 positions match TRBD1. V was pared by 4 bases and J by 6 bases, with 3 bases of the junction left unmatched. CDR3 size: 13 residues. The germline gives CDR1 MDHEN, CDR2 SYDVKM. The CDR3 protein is CASSSQGAHGYTF. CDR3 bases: TGTGCCAGCAGTTCACAGGGGGCGCATGGCTACACCTTC.

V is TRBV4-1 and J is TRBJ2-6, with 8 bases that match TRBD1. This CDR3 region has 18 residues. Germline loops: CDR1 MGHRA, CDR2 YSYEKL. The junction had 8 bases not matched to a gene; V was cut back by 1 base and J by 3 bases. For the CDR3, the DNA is TGCGCCAGCAGCCAAGGCCCCACAGGGGGAGGTGGGGCCAACGTCCTGACTTTC. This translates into CASSQGPTGGGGANVLTF.

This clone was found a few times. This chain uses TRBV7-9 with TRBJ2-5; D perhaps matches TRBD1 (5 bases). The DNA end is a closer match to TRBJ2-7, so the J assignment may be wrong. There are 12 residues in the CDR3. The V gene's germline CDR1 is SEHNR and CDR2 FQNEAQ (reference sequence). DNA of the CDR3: TGTGCCAGCAGCTTCGACAGCTACGAGCAGTACTTC. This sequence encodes CASSFDSYEQYF.

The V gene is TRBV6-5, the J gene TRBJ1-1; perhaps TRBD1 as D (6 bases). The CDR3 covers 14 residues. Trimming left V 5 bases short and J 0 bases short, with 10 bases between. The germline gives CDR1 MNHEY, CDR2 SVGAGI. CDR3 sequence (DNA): TGTGCCAGCAGTCCCGGGACACTGAACACTGAAGCTTTCTTT. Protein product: CASSPGTLNTEAFF.